Below, one TCR beta chain is given with its context. Its antigen is still unknown. The sample originates from a study of a mutant IDH1 vaccine in newly diagnosed glioma. Overall study: Earlier care involved radiotherapy, temozolomide, or both, and the majority received both.

V lost 5 bases, J lost 11 bases, and 24 bases lay in between. This CDR3 has 15 amino acids. The germline CDR1 and CDR2 sequences are SGHVS and FQNEAQ. Time point noted: week 11, during vaccination. Each vaccine dose was 300 ug of mutant IDH1 20-mer peptide, with topical imiquimod. The repertoire was sequenced with immunoSEQ multiplex PCR; TCRdb's copy has only in-frame clones and lacks some. Of 50,000 to 65,000 clones listed, around 84% are singletons. V and J are TRBV7-8 and TRBJ1-1; possible D gene TRBD1, 6 bases. Specimen: PBMCs, collected from a glioma patient whose treatment included an IDH1 peptide vaccine. This clonotype was obtained from a woman between 50 and 59 years old with glioma. DNA of the CDR3: TGTGCCAGCAGCCTCCCCGACAGGCTCCCGTGGGGGGCTTTCTTT. Translating gives CASSLPDRLPWGAFF.